This is a list of T cell receptor beta chains from one sample in a study of blood T cell repertoires in COVID-19. Here immunoSEQ multiplex PCR was the method, and the copy in TCRdb shows in-frame clones only, minus some. The sample lists fewer than 180,000 clones, more than 75% occurring once. Material: peripheral blood. These receptors came from a man in his sixties or seventies with acute or convalescent COVID-19. Each CDR3 is given with its conserved first and last residue.

v_gene	CDR3aa
TRBV5-1	CASSLPGGNEQFF
TRBV28	CASSLQNQPQHF
TRBV7-2	CASSLEGGGAKQYF
TRBV6-1	CASSEALGQGGYGYTF
TRBV11-3	CASSLGQGNTEAFF
TRBV7-8	CASSLITGIGTEAFF
TRBV28	CASTSSGVDTGELFF
TRBV12-2	CASRLPLDSMNTEAFF
TRBV3-1/TRBV3-2	CASSQTAAGANVLTF
TRBV6-4	CASSDPNTDTQYF
TRBV2	CASSQVDEQYF
TRBV5-1	CASSLDRTGNTIYF
TRBV5-6	CASSVGTGGYNEQFF
TRBV3-1/TRBV3-2	CASSRGLQGEKLFF
TRBV27	CASSSPAATDTQYF
TRBV7-8	CASSLAGSSEQFF
TRBV19	CASSLGQGKLYEQYF
TRBV29-1	CSVLIGQAFGYGYTF
TRBV9	CASSVVSSLGELFF
TRBV3-1/TRBV3-2	CASSQEPGPIAKNIQYF
TRBV18	CASSPPNLDRGHYGYTF
TRBV19	CASSIGQMKQHGAFF
TRBV28	CASGVANYGYTF
TRBV3-1/TRBV3-2	CASSQAGTVYNTEAFF
TRBV6-5	CASSYDGQGHYGYTF
TRBV3-1/TRBV3-2	CASSQDQESSYNEQFF
TRBV10-3	CAISPSGGSSSGANVLTF
TRBV11-2	CASSLERGPGTEAFF
TRBV10-3	CAISEETGGGGANVLTF
TRBV6-4	CASSRDRDTEAFF
TRBV5-1	CASSSESLEQYF
TRBV18	CASSEGNTEAFF
TRBV30	CACQGQQNTEAFF
TRBV3-1/TRBV3-2	CASSLGTGLYEQYF
TRBV7-8	CASGWGQGYEKLFF
TRBV3-1/TRBV3-2	CASSRTVGLAGADSEQFF
TRBV2	CASSFIRGAGELFF
TRBV10-2	CASTEDISSGANVLTF
TRBV24-1	CATSDTANQPQHF
TRBV30	CAWSPGGERSSEAFF
TRBV10-3	CAIAGGRAETQYF
TRBV18	CASSPFDRSPGNTIYF
TRBV28	CASSSGTELREQYF
TRBV3-1/TRBV3-2	CASSQVLAVGNTEAFF
TRBV28	CASSFEGEGRGQYF
TRBV10-3	CAISESGTGANSPLHF
TRBV5-1	CASSLTPSFEAFF
TRBV11-2	CASSAPSGPNSPLHF
TRBV6-1	CASSERPHSGSGDTQYF
TRBV5-4	CASSSWGGETQYF
TRBV28	CASNGQSINYGYTF
TRBV5-1	CASSPTQGTNSPLHF
TRBV6-1	CASSEPTSHGETQYF